A selection of T cell receptor beta chains follows, all from one sample in a study of blood T cell repertoires in COVID-19. The protocol was immunoSEQ multiplex PCR, while the TCRdb copy is restricted to in-frame clones and leaves out a portion. The sample includes roughly 220,000 clones, roughly 79% of them seen just once. Sequences were obtained from PBMCs or T cells enriched from blood (not recorded which). The source is a man between 40 and 49 years old who had recovered from COVID-19. Both conserved end residues are part of each CDR3. A D gene is named only where the DNA matches it firmly. The size of a clone is reported for some rows only, either as once, few or many, or as a class for expanded clones.

once	TRBV7-3	NA	TRBJ2-3	TGTGCCAGCAGCCCACAAGGAGGTAGCACAGATACGCAGTATTTT	CASSPQGGSTDTQYF
NA	TRBV7-2	NA	TRBJ2-1	TGTGCCAGCAGCTTGTTTCTTTACAATGAGCAGTTCTTC	CASSLFLYNEQFF
NA	TRBV30	TRBD1	TRBJ1-2	TGTGCCTGGAGACGGACAGGGGAAGGGTATGGCTACACCTTC	CAWRRTGEGYGYTF
NA	TRBV6-5	NA	TRBJ1-6	TGTGCCAGCAGTTACAGGAGTTATCGGGATTCACCCCTCCACTTT	CASSYRSYRDSPLHF
NA	TRBV9	TRBD1	TRBJ2-7	TGTGCCAGCAGCGTAGATCCGACAGGGGACTACGAGCAGTACTTC	CASSVDPTGDYEQYF
NA	TRBV14	TRBD2	TRBJ2-2	TGTGCCAGCAGCCAAGAAGGACTAGCGGGAGTTGGGAACACCGGGGAGCTGTTTTTT	CASSQEGLAGVGNTGELFF
NA	TRBV6-5	TRBD1	TRBJ1-6	TGTGCCAGCAGTTCCCCGGGACAGGGGGTTTCACCCCTCCACTTT	CASSSPGQGVSPLHF
NA	TRBV12-3/TRBV12-4	NA	TRBJ2-1	TGTGCCAGCAGTTACAGCGGCCTGCATGAGCAGTTCTTC	CASSYSGLHEQFF
NA	TRBV7-2	NA	TRBJ2-6	TGTGCCAGCAGTTCAACTAGCCGCCCTCCTGGGGCCAACGTCCTGACTTTC	CASSSTSRPPGANVLTF
NA	TRBV14	TRBD1	TRBJ1-1	TGTGCCAGCAGCCTGGGACAGGGGGCATTGAACACTGAAGCTTTCTTT	CASSLGQGALNTEAFF
once	TRBV6-2/TRBV6-3	TRBD1	TRBJ1-6	TGTGCCAGCAGTACCCCCCAAGGGACAGGCTCACCCCTCCACTTT	CASSTPQGTGSPLHF
once	TRBV2	NA	TRBJ1-5	TGTGCCAGCAGTGTTTCCGGCGGGAATCAGCCCCAGCATTTT	CASSVSGGNQPQHF
NA	TRBV25-1	NA	TRBJ1-6	TGTGCCAGCAGTTCACAGAATAATTCACCCCTCCACTTT	CASSSQNNSPLHF
NA	TRBV4-3	TRBD2	TRBJ2-3	TGCGCCAGCAGCCAAGGGCCGGGACTAGCGTCTGGTACGCAGTATTTT	CASSQGPGLASGTQYF
NA	TRBV6-2/TRBV6-3	NA	TRBJ1-4	TGTGCCAGCACCCCGGGGGGGCGGACTAATGAAAAACTGTTTTTT	CASTPGGRTNEKLFF
NA	TRBV14	NA	TRBJ1-4	TGTGCCAGCAGCCTTGGGGGCCGCGAAAAACTGTTTTTT	CASSLGGREKLFF
NA	TRBV9	TRBD1	TRBJ1-1	TGTGCCAGCAGCGACCGGGACAGCCCTGAAGCTTTCTTT	CASSDRDSPEAFF
NA	TRBV3-1/TRBV3-2	TRBD2	TRBJ2-2	TGTGCCAGCAGCCGGCTGGGACTAAACACGAACACCGGGGAGCTGTTTTTT	CASSRLGLNTNTGELFF
NA	TRBV5-1	TRBD1	TRBJ1-2	TGCGCCAGCAGTCAGACCACAGGGGCGGTAGTCAACTATGGCTACACCTTC	CASSQTTGAVVNYGYTF
NA	TRBV7-2	NA	TRBJ2-1	TGTGCCAGCAGGCAGACAGTTAACAATGAGCAGTTCTTC	CASRQTVNNEQFF
NA	TRBV18	NA	TRBJ1-1	TGTGCCAGCTCACCGTCAACAGGGAACACTGAAGCTTTCTTT	CASSPSTGNTEAFF
NA	TRBV30	TRBD2	TRBJ2-3	TGTGCCTGGAAGACTAGCGGACGCACAGATACGCAGTATTTT	CAWKTSGRTDTQYF
NA	TRBV12-3/TRBV12-4	NA	TRBJ1-5	TGTGCCAGCCTGTTAAGCAATCAGCCCCAGCATTTT	CASLLSNQPQHF
few	TRBV2	NA	TRBJ2-2	TGTGCCAGCAGTGAAGCCGGGACATCTAGGGAGCTGTTTTTT	CASSEAGTSRELFF
once	TRBV28	NA	TRBJ2-7	TGTGCCAGCAGTTCCCTCTCCGGGGGCGAGCAGTACTTC	CASSSLSGGEQYF
NA	TRBV11-1	NA	TRBJ1-1	TGTGCCAGCAGCACCAAAACCACAGGGTTGCATTTCTTT	CASSTKTTGLHFF
NA	TRBV24-1	TRBD2	TRBJ2-5	TGTGCCACCAGTGACCCCCGGACTAGCGGAGAGACCCAGTACTTC	CATSDPRTSGETQYF
NA	TRBV4-1	NA	TRBJ2-7	TGCGCCAGCAGCCATTGGATGAGCGTCGGCTCCTACGAGCAGTACTTC	CASSHWMSVGSYEQYF
few	TRBV30	NA	TRBJ2-7	TGTGCCTGGAGTGTTAGTCAGGGGATTTTTCGGGAGCAGTACTTC	CAWSVSQGIFREQYF
NA	TRBV30	NA	TRBJ2-3	TGTGCCTGGAGGAGCCCAGGCGTTCGTACGCAGTATTTT	CAWRSPGVRTQYF
NA	TRBV2	TRBD2	TRBJ2-1	TGTGCCAGCAGTGCGGGACTAGCTCGCGATGAGCAGTTCTTC	CASSAGLARDEQFF
NA	TRBV28	NA	TRBJ1-5	TGTGCCACACAGAGTAGCAATCAGCCCCAGCATTTT	CATQSSNQPQHF
NA	TRBV27	NA	TRBJ2-1	TGTGCCAGCAGTTTAGAACGGGGGACCTCCTACAATGAGCAGTTCTTC	CASSLERGTSYNEQFF
many	TRBV2	NA	TRBJ1-1	TGTGCCAGCAAAGAGGGCCAGAGCACTGAAGCTTTCTTT	CASKEGQSTEAFF
NA	TRBV10-3	TRBD1	TRBJ1-1	TGTGCCATCAGGCGACAGGGGGCGCTTGGTGAAGCTTTCTTT	CAIRRQGALGEAFF
NA	TRBV19	NA	TRBJ1-5	TGTGCCAGTAGTATTGACCGGGGAGAACAGCCCCAGCATTTT	CASSIDRGEQPQHF
NA	TRBV15	NA	TRBJ1-2	TGTGCCACCAGCAGAGATTCCAGGCAGATCTATGGCTACACCTTC	CATSRDSRQIYGYTF
NA	TRBV28	NA	TRBJ2-7	TGTGCCAGCCACGACGGGAGCTCCTACGAGCAGTACTTC	CASHDGSSYEQYF
NA	TRBV2	NA	TRBJ2-7	TGTGCCAGCAGGGAGACCTCCCAGAGCTACGAGCAGTACTTC	CASRETSQSYEQYF
NA	TRBV5-6	TRBD2	TRBJ2-3	TGTGCCAGCAGCTTGGAAGTATGGCGGGGGGCAACAGATACGCAGTATTTT	CASSLEVWRGATDTQYF
NA	TRBV2	NA	TRBJ2-4	TGTGCCAGCAGTGAAACGACAACCATTCAGTACTTC	CASSETTTIQYF
NA	TRBV4-2	NA	TRBJ2-5	TGTGCCAGCACCCATCGTCAGGGACAGGGTGATTCTAGCGGGATAGGGCGTGAGACCCAGTACTTC	CASTHRQGQGDSSGIGRETQYF
NA	TRBV5-4	TRBD2	TRBJ2-3	TGTGCCAGCAGCTTGGGATGGGCTAGCGGGGGTCTACGCACAGATACGCAGTATTTT	CASSLGWASGGLRTDTQYF
NA	TRBV7-9	TRBD2	TRBJ2-5	TGTGCCAGCAGGCGAGGACTAGCGGGGGCTGGGGAGACCCAGTACTTC	CASRRGLAGAGETQYF
NA	TRBV6-2/TRBV6-3	NA	TRBJ2-1	TGTGCCAGCAGTACAAGAACGCCGGGCTCCTACAATGAGCAGTTCTTC	CASSTRTPGSYNEQFF
NA	TRBV5-1	TRBD2	TRBJ2-1	TGCGCCAGCAGCTTGCGGTTTGCGGGGACTAGCGGGTCGAGCTCCTACAATGAGCAGTTCTTC	CASSLRFAGTSGSSSYNEQFF
NA	TRBV18	TRBD1	TRBJ1-4	TGTGCCAGCTCAGACAGGGGCCCTAATGAAAAACTGTTTTTT	CASSDRGPNEKLFF
NA	TRBV28	NA	TRBJ2-1	TGTGCCAGCAGTTGGGGGCGCGATGAGCAGTTCTTC	CASSWGRDEQFF
NA	TRBV5-4	NA	TRBJ2-1	TGTGCCAGCAGCCCGGACAACACCTACAATGAGCAGTTCTTC	CASSPDNTYNEQFF
NA	TRBV28	NA	TRBJ1-3	TGTGCCAGCAGTTTAGGGCAGATTTCTGGAAACACCATATATTTT	CASSLGQISGNTIYF
NA	TRBV27	TRBD1	TRBJ2-7	TGTGCCAGCAGTTTAGCGGACAGGGGGATCCACGAGCAGTACTTC	CASSLADRGIHEQYF
NA	TRBV3-1/TRBV3-2	NA	TRBJ1-2	TGTGCCAGCAGCACCCGACAGGTTAACTATGGCTACACCTTC	CASSTRQVNYGYTF
NA	TRBV28	TRBD2	TRBJ2-1	TGTGCCAGCAAGACTAGCGGGAGACACAATGAGCAGTTCTTC	CASKTSGRHNEQFF